The TCR beta chain under discussion was sequenced for a study of blood T cell repertoires in COVID-19. At the level of the study: Sites in the United States, Italy and Spain provided acute and convalescent COVID-19 samples. PBMCs, B-cell-depleted T cells, or T cells were the source of the cDNA or gDNA that made up the material.

CDR3 length: 15 residues. Germline values: CDR1 SGHTA, CDR2 FQGNSA. The ends were cut back, 1 base at V and 2 bases at J, with 9 bases in the middle. Original methodology: For nucleated cells, counts were estimated from reference gene primer amplification. Assay: immunoSEQ multiplex PCR; the TCRdb copy retains only in-frame clones and omits some. The D gene and trimming were derived from the DNA, and the V and J assignments and clone size from that table. The table has around 160,000 clones, approximately 84% seen once. The genes are TRBV7-2 and TRBJ1-5; D remains unclear. The TCR was taken from a woman aged 80 or over with acute or convalescent COVID-19. Sample: peripheral blood. Written as DNA, the CDR3 is TGTGCCAGCAGCTTAGTGTCCGGGGGCAATCAGCCCCAGCATTTT. This gives the protein CASSLVSGGNQPQHF. The full variable domain, its missing parts supplied by reference TRBV7-2 and TRBJ1-5, is GAGVSQSPSNKVTEKGKDVELRCDPISGHTALYWYRQSLGQGLEFLIYFQGNSAPDKSGLPSDRFSAERTGGSVSTLTIQRTQQEDSAVYLCASSLVSGGNQPQHFGDGTRLSIL.